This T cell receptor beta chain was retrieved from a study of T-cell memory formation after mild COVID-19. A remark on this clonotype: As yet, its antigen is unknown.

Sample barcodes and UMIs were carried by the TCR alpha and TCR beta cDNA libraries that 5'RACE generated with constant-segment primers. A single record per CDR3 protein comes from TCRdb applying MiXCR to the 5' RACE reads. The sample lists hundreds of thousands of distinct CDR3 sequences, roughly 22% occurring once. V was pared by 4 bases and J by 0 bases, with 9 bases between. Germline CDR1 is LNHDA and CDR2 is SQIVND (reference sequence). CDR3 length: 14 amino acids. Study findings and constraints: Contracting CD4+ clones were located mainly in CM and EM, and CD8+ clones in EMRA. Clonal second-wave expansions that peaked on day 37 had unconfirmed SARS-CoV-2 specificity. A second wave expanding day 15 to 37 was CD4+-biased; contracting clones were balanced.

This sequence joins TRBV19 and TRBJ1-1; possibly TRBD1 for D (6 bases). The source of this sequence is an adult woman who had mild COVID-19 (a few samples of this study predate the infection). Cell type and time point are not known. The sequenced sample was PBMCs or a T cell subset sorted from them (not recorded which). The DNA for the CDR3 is TGTGCCAGTAGTAATCAGGGGTTGAACACTGAAGCTTTCTTT. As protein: CASSNQGLNTEAFF.